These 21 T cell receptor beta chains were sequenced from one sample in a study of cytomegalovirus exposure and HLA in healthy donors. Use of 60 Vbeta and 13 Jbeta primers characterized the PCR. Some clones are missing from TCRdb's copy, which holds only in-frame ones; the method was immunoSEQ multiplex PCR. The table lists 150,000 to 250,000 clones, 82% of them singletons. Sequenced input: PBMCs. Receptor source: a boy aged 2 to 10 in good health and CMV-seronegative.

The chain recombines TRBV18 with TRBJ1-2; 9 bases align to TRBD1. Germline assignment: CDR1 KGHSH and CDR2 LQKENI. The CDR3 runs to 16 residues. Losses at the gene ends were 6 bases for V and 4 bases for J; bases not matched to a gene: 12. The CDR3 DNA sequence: TGTGCCAGCTCGCCGGGACAGGGTCAGACTCCCTATGGCTACACCTTC. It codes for CASSPGQGQTPYGYTF. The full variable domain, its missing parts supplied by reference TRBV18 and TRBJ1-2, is NAGVMQNPRHLVRRRGQEARLRCSPMKGHSHVYWYRQLPEEGLKFMVYLQKENIIDESGMPKERFSAEFPKEGPSILRIQQVVRGDSAAYFCASSPGQGQTPYGYTFGSGTRLTVV.

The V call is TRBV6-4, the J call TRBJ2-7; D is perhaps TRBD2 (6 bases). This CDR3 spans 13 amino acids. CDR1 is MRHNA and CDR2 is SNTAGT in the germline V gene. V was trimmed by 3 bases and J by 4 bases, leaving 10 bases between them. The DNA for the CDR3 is TGTGCCAGCAGTGAAGTTGCGGGGTACGAGCAGTACTTC. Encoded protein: CASSEVAGYEQYF.

CDR3 residues: CASSPELYTQYF. The DNA for the CDR3 is TGTGCCAGCAGCCCGGAGCTATATACGCAGTATTTT. The genes are TRBV7-2 and TRBJ2-3; D is ambiguous. Germline V lookup: CDR1 SGHTA, CDR2 FQGNSA. This CDR3 comprises 12 residues. Trimming pared 5 bases from V and 7 bases from J, leaving 10 bases between.

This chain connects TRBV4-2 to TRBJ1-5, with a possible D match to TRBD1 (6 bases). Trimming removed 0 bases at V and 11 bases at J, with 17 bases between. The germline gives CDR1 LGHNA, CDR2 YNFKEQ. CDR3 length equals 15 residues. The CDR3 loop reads CASSQEMRGPQTQHF. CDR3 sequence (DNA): TGTGCCAGCAGCCAAGAGATGCGGGGGCCCCAGACCCAGCATTTT.

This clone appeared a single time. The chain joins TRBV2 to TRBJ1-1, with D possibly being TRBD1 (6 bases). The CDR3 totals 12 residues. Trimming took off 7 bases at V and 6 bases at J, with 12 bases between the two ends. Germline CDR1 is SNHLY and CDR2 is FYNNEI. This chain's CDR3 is CASNLQGSEAFF. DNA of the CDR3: TGTGCCAGCAACCTACAGGGTTCTGAAGCTTTCTTT.

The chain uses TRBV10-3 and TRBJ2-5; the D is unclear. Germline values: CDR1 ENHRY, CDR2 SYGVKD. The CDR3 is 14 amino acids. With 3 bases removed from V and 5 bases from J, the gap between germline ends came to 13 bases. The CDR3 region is CAISELRSTETQYF. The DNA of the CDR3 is TGTGCCATCAGTGAATTACGGTCTACCGAGACCCAGTACTTC.

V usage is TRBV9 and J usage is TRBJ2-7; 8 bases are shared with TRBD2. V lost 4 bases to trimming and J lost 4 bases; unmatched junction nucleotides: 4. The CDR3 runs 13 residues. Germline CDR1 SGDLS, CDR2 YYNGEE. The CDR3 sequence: CASSPGGAYEQYF. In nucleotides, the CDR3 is TGTGCCAGCAGCCCCGGGGGGGCTTACGAGCAGTACTTC.

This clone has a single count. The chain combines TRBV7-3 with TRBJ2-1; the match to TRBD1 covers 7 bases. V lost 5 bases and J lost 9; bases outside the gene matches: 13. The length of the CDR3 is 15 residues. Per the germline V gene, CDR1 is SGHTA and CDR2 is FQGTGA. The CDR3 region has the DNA TGTGCCAGCAGCGAACAGGGGACAGAAAACAGTGAGCAGTTCTTC. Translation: CASSEQGTENSEQFF. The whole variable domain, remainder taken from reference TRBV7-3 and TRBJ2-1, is GAGVSQTPSNKVTEKGKYVELRCDPISGHTALYWYRQSLGQGPEFLIYFQGTGAADDSGLPNDRFFAVRPEGSVSTLKIQRTERGDSAVYLCASSEQGTENSEQFFGPGTRLTVL.

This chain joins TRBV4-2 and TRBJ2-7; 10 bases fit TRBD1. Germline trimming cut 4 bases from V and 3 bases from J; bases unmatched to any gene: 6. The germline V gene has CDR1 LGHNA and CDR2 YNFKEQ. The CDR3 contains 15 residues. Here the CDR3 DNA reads TGTGCCAGCAGCCCGACTGGGACAGGGGACTACGAGCAGTACTTC. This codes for CASSPTGTGDYEQYF.

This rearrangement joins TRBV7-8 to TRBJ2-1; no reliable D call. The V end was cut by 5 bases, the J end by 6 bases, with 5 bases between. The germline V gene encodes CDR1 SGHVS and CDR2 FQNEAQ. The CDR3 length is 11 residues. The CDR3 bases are TGTGCCAGCAGCAAGAGCAATGAGCAGTTCTTC. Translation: CASSKSNEQFF.

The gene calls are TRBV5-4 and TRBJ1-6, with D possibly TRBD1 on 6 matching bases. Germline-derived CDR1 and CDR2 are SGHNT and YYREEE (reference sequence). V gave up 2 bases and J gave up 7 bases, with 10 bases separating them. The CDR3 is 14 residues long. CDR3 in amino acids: CASSLGGRNSPLHF. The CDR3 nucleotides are TGTGCCAGCAGCTTAGGGGGAAGGAATTCACCCCTCCACTTT.

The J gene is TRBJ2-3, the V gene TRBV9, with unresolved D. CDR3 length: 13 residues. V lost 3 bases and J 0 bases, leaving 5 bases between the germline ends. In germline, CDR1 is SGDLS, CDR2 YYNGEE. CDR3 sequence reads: CASSALSTDTQYF. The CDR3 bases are TGTGCCAGCAGCGCCCTTAGCACAGATACGCAGTATTTT.

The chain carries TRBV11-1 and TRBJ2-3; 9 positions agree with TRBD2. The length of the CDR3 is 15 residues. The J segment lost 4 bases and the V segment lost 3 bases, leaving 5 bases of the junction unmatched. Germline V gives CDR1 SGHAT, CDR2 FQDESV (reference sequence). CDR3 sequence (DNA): TGTGCCAGCAGCTTGGGCGGGGGGGCCTCAGATACGCAGTATTTT. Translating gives CASSLGGGASDTQYF.

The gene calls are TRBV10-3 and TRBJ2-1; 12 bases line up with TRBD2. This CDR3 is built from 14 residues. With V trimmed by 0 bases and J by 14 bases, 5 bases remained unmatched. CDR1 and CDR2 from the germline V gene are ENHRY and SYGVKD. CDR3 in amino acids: CAISESRLAGEKFF. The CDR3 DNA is TGTGCCATCAGTGAGTCGAGACTAGCGGGGGAAAAGTTCTTC.

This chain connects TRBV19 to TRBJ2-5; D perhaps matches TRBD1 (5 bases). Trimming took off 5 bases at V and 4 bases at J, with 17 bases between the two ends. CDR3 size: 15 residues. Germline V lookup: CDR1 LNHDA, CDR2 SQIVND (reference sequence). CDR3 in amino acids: CASSSSGLQGETQYF. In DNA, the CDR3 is TGTGCCAGTAGTTCCTCAGGGCTTCAGGGAGAGACCCAGTACTTC.

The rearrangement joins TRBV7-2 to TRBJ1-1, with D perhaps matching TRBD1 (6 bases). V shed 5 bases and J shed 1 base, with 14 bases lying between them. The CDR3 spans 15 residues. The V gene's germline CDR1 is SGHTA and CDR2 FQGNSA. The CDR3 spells CASSLNRVGNTEAFF. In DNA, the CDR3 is TGTGCCAGCAGCCTTAACAGGGTAGGGAACACTGAAGCTTTCTTT.

CDR3: CASSLGQGISYEQYF. The CDR3 coding sequence is TGTGCCAGCAGCTTGGGACAGGGGATATCCTACGAGCAGTACTTC. The J gene is TRBJ2-7, the V gene TRBV5-8, with 8 bases that match TRBD1. The CDR3 length is 15 residues. Trimming removed 0 bases from V and 1 base from J; junction bases left unmatched: 3. Germline assignment: CDR1 SGHTS and CDR2 YDEGEE.

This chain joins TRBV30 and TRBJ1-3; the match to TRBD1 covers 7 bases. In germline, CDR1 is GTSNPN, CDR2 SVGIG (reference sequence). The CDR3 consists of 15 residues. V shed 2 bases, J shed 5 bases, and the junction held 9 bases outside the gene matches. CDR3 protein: CAWSYISTGRNTIYF. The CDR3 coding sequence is TGTGCCTGGAGTTATATATCGACAGGGAGAAACACCATATATTTT.

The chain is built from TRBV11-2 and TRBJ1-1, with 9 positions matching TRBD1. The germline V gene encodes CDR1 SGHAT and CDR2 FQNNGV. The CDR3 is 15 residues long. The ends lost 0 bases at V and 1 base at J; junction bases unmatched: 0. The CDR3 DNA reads TGTGCCAGCAGCTTAGAGGGACAGGGGAACACTGAAGCTTTCTTT. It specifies CASSLEGQGNTEAFF.

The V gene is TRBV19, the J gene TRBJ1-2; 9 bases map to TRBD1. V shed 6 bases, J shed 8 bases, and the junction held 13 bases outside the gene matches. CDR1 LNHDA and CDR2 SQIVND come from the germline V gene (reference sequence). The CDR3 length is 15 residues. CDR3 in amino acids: CASRNAGTGFIGYTF. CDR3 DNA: TGTGCCAGTAGAAACGCCGGGACAGGGTTCATCGGCTACACCTTC.

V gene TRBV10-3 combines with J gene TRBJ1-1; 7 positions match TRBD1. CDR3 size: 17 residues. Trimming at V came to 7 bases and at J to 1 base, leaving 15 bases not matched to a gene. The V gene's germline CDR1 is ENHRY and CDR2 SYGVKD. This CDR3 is CAIKGSPGGTGNTEAFF. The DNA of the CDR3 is TGTGCCATCAAGGGGAGTCCAGGGGGGACGGGGAACACTGAAGCTTTCTTT.